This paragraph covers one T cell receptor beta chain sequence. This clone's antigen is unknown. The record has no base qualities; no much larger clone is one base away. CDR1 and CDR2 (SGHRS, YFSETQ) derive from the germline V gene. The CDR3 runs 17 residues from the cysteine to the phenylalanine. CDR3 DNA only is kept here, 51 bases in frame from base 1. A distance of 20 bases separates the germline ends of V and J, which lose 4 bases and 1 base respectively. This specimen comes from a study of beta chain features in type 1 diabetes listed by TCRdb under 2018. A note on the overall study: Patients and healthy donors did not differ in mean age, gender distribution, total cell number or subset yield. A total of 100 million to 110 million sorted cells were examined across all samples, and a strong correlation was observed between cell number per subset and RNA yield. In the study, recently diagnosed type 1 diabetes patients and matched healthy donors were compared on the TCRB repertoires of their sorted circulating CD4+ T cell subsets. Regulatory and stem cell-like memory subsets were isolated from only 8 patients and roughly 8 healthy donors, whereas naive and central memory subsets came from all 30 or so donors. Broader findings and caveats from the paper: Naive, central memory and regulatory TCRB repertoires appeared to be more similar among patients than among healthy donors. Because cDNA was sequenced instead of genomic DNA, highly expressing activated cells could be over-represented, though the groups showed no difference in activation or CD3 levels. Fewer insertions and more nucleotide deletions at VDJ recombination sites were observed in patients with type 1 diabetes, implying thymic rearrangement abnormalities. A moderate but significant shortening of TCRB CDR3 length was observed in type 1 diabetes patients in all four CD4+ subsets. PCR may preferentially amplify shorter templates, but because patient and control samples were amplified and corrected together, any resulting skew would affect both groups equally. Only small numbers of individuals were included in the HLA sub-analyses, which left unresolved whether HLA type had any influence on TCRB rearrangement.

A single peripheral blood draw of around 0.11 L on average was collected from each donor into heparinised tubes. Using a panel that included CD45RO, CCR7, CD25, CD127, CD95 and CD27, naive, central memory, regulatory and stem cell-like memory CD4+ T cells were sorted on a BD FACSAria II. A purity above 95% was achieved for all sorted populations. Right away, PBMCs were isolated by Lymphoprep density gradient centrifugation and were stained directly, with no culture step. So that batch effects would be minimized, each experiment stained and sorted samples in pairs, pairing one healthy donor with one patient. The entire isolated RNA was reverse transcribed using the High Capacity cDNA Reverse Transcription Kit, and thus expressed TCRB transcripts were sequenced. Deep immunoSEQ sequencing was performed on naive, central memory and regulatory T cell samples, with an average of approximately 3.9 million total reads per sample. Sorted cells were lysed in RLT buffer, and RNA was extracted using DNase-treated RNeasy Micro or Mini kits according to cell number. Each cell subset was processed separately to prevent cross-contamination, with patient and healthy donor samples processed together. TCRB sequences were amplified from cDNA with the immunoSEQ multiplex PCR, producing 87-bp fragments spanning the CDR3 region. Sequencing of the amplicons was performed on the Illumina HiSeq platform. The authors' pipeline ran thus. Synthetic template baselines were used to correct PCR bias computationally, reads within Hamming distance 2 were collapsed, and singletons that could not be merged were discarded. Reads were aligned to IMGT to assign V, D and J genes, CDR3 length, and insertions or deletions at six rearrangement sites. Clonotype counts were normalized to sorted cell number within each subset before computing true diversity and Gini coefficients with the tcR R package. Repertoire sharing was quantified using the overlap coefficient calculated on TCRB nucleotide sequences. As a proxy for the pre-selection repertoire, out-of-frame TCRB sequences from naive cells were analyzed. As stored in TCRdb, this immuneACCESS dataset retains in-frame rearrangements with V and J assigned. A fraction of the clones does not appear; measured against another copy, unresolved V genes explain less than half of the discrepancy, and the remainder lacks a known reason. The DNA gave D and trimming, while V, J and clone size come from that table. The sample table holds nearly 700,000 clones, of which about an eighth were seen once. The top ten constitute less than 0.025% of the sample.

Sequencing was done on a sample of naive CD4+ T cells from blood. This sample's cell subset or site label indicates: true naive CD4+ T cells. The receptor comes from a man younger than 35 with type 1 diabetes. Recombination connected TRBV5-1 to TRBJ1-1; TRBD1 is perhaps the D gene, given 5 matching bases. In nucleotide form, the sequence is TGCGCCAGCAGCCAAGACAGACAAGCTTTGGGGAACACTGAAGCTTTCTTT. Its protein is CASSQDRQALGNTEAFF.